This T cell receptor beta chain comes out of a study of blood T cell repertoires in COVID-19. Overall study context: Sites in the United States, Italy and Spain provided acute and convalescent COVID-19 samples.

V dropped 5 bases and J dropped 2; count of bases not matched to a gene: 3. This CDR3 comprises 13 residues. Germline V gene sequence: CDR1 SGDLS, CDR2 YYNGEE. Per the study methods: The authors estimated nucleated cell counts from reference gene primer amplification. Here immunoSEQ multiplex PCR was the method, and the copy in TCRdb shows in-frame clones only, minus some. For V, J and clone size, that table is used; D and trimming come from the DNA. This sample carries around 250,000 clones, around four fifths of them seen once, and the ten largest clones take approximately 6%. Specimen: peripheral blood. This receptor was obtained from a man aged 80 or over with acute or convalescent COVID-19. The chain links TRBV9 to TRBJ1-2, with 7 bases aligning to TRBD1. The CDR3 DNA reads as TGTGCCAGCAGTACGACAGGGAACTATGGCTACACCTTC. Translating it yields CASSTTGNYGYTF.